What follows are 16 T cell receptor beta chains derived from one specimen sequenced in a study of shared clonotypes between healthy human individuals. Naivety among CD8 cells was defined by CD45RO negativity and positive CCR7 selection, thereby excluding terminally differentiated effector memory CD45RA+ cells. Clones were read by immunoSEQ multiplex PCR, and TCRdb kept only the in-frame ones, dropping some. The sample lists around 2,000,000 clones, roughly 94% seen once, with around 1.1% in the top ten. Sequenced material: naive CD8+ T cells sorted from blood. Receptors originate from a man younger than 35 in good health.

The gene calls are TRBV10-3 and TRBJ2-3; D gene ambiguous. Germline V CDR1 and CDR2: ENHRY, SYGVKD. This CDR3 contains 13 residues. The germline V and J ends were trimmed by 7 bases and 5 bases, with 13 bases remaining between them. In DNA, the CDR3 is TGTGCCATCAATGTGCTATGGGGAGATACGCAGTATTTT. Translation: CAINVLWGDTQYF.

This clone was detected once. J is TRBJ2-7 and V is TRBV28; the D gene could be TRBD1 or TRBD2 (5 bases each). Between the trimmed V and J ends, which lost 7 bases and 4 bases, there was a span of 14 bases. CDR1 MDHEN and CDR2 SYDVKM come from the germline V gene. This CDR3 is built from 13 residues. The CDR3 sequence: CASTDIGGYEQYF. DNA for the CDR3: TGTGCCAGCACCGATATTGGGGGATACGAGCAGTACTTC.

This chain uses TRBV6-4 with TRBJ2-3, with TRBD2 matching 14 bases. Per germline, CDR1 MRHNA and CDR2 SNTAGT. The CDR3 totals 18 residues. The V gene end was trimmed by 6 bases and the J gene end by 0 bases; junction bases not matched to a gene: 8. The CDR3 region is CASRDPGLAGESTDTQYF. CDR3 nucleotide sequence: TGTGCCAGCAGGGACCCGGGACTAGCGGGGGAAAGCACAGATACGCAGTATTTT.

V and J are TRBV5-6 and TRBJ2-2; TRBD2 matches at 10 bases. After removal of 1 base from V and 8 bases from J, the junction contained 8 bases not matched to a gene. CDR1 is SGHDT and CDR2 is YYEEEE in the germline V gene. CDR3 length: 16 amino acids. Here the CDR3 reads CASSLSLAGDGGELFF. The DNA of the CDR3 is TGTGCCAGCAGCTTGAGCCTAGCGGGAGACGGTGGGGAGCTGTTTTTT.

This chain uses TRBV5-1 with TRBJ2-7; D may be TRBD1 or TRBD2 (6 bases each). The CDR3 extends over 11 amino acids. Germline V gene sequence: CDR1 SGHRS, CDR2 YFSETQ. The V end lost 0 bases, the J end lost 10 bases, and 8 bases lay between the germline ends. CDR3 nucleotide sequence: TGCGCCAGCAGCTTGGGCGGGACACAGTACTTC. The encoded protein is CASSLGGTQYF. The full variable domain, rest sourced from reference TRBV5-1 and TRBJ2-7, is KAGVTQTPRYLIKTRGQQVTLSCSPISGHRSVSWYQQTPGQGLQFLFEYFSETQRNKGNFPGRFSGRQFSNSRSEMNVSTLELGDSALYLCASSLGGTQYFGPGTRLTVT.

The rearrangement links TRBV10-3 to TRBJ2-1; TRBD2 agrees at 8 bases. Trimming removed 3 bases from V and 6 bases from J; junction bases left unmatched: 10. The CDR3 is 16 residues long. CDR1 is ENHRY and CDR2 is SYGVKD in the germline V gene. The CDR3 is CAISDWMGLDANEQFF. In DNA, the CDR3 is TGTGCCATCAGTGATTGGATGGGACTAGATGCCAATGAGCAGTTCTTC.

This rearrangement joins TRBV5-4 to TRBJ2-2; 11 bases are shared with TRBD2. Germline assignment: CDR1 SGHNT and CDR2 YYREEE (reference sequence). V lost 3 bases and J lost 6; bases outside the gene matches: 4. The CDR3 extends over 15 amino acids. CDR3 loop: CASSSKGLAAGELFF. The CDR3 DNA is TGTGCCAGCAGCTCAAAGGGACTAGCGGCCGGGGAGCTGTTTTTT.

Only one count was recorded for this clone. CDR3 loop: CASSQDSLVGEAYEQYF. For the CDR3, the DNA is TGCGCCAGCAGCCAAGATAGCCTGGTGGGGGAAGCCTACGAGCAGTACTTC. V is TRBV4-3 and J is TRBJ2-7; D may be TRBD1 or TRBD2 (5 bases each). Per the germline V gene, CDR1 is LGHNA and CDR2 is YSLEER. Trimming left V 0 bases short and J 2 bases short, with 17 bases between. There are 17 residues in the CDR3.

The CDR3 DNA is TGTGCCAGCAGCTCTCAGGGGGAAGTTCCCCAGCATTTT. As protein: CASSSQGEVPQHF. The chain uses TRBV5-6 and TRBJ1-5, with 7 bases fitting TRBD1. J lost 10 bases, V lost 3 bases, and 7 bases had no gene match. Per germline, CDR1 SGHDT and CDR2 YYEEEE. The CDR3 length is 13 residues.

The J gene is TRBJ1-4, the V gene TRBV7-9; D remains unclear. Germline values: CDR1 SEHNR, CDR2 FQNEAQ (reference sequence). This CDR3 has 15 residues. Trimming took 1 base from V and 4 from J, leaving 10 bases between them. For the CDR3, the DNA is TGTGCCAGCAGCTTAGGGTCGGATGGTAATGAAAAACTGTTTTTT. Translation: CASSLGSDGNEKLFF.

CDR3 protein: CACGPLNTEAFF. As DNA, the CDR3 is TGTGCCTGTGGACCCCTGAACACTGAAGCTTTCTTT. This chain joins TRBV30 and TRBJ1-1, with D unresolved. V was cut by 6 bases and J by 0 bases, with 8 bases left in between. The CDR3 runs 12 residues. In germline, CDR1 is GTSNPN, CDR2 SVGIG (reference sequence). Full variable domain (remainder filled in from reference TRBV30 and TRBJ1-1): SQTIHQWPATLVQPVGSPLSLECTVEGTSNPNLYWYRQAAGRGLQLLFYSVGIGQISSEVPQNLSASRPQDRQFILSSKKLLLSDSGFYLCACGPLNTEAFFGQGTRLTVV.

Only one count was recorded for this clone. The CDR3 protein is CASSLRTEETQYF. For the CDR3, the DNA is TGTGCCAGCAGTTTGCGAACAGAAGAGACCCAGTACTTC. The V call is TRBV27, the J call TRBJ2-5; D uncertain. This CDR3 is 13 amino acids long. Trimming left V 3 bases short and J 3 bases short, with 8 bases between. Germline CDR1 is MNHEY and CDR2 is SMNVEV (reference sequence).

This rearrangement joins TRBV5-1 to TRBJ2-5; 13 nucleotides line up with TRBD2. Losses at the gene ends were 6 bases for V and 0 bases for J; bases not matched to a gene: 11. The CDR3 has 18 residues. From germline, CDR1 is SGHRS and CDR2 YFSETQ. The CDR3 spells CASTTGTSGDLYQETQYF. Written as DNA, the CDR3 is TGCGCCAGCACAACCGGGACTAGCGGGGATTTGTACCAAGAGACCCAGTACTTC.

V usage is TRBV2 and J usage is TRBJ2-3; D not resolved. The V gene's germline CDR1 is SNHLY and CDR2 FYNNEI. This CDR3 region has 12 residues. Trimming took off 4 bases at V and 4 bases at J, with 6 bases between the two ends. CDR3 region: CASSARPDTQYF. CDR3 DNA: TGTGCCAGCAGTGCCAGGCCAGATACGCAGTATTTT.

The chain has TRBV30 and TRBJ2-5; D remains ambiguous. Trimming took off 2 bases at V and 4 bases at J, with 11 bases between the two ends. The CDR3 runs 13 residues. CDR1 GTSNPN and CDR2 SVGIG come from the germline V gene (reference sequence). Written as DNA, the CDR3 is TGTGCCTGGAGTATGTCTCTGGGAGAGACCCAGTACTTC. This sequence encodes CAWSMSLGETQYF.

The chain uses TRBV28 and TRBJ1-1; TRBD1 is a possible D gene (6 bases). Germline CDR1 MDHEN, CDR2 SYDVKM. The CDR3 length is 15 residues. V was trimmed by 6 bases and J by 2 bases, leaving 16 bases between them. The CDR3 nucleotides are TGTGCCAGCAGCCCACCCGACAGGTTAAACACTGAAGCTTTCTTT. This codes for CASSPPDRLNTEAFF. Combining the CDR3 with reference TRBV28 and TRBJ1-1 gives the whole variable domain DVKVTQSSRYLVKRTGEKVFLECVQDMDHENMFWYRQDPGLGLRLIYFSYDVKMKEKGDIPEGYSVSREKKERFSLILESASTNQTSMYLCASSPPDRLNTEAFFGQGTRLTVV.